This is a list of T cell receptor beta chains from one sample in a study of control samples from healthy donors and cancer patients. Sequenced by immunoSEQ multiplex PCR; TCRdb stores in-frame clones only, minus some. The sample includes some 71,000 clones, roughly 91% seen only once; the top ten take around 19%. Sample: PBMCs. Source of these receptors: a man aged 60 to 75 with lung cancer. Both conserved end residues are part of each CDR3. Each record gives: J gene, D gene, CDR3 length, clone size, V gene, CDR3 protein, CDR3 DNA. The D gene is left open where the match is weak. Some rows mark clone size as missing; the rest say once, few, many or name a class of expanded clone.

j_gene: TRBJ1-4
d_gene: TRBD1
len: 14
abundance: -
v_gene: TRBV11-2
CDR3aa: CASTPDRGNEKLFF
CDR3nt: TGTGCCAGCACCCCAGACAGGGGGAATGAAAAACTGTTTTTT

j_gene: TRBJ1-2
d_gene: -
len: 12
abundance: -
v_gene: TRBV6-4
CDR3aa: CASSNTGRGYTF
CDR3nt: TGTGCCAGCAGTAATACAGGGAGGGGCTACACCTTC

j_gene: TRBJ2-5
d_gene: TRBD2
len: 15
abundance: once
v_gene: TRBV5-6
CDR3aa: CASSSRLAAWETQYF
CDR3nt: TGTGCCAGCAGCTCCAGACTAGCGGCGTGGGAGACCCAGTACTTC

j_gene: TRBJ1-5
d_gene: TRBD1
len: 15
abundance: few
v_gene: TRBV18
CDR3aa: CASSETGPSNQPQHF
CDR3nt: TGTGCCAGCTCAGAGACAGGGCCTTCCAATCAGCCCCAGCATTTT

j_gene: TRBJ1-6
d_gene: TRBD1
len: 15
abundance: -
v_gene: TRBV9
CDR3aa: CASSLTGQSYSPLHF
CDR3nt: TGTGCCAGCAGCCTAACGGGACAGTCGTATTCACCCCTCCACTTT

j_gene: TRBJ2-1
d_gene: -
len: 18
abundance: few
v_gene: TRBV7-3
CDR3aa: CASSIDPPFETAYNEQFF
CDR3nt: TGTGCCAGCAGCATAGATCCCCCCTTCGAAACTGCCTACAATGAGCAGTTCTTC

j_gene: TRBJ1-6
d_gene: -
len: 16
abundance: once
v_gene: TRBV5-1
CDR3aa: CASSLAAGANNSPLHF
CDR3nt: TGCGCCAGCAGCTTGGCGGCAGGTGCTAATAATTCACCCCTCCACTTT

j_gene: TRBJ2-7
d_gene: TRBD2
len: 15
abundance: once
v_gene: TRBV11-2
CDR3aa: CASSFSGGVSYEQYF
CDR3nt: TGTGCCAGCAGTTTTAGCGGGGGGGTCTCCTACGAGCAGTACTTC

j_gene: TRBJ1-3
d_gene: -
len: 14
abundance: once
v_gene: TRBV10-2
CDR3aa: CASSEFVSGNTIYF
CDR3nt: TGCGCCAGCAGTGAGTTTGTCTCTGGAAACACCATATATTTT

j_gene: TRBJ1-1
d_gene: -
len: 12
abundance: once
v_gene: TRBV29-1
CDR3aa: CSVEEPGTEAFF
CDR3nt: TGCAGCGTTGAAGAGCCTGGAACTGAAGCTTTCTTT

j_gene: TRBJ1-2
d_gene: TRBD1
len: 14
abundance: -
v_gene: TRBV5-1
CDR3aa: CASRITGGADGYTF
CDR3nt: TGCGCCAGCAGGATTACAGGGGGCGCGGATGGCTACACCTTC

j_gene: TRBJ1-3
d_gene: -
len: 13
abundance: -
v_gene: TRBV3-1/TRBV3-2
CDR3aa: CASSQISGNTIYF
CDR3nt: TGTGCCAGCAGCCAAATATCCGGAAACACCATATATTTT

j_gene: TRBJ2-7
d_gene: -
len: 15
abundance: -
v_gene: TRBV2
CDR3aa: CASSELRGRMDEQYF
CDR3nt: TGTGCCAGCAGTGAACTCCGGGGTAGGATGGACGAGCAGTACTTC

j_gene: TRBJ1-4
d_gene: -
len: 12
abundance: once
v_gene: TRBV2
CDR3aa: CASSASQGKLFF
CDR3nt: TGTGCCAGCAGTGCCTCCCAAGGGAAACTGTTTTTT

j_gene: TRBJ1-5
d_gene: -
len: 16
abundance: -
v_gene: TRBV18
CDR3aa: CASSPRGGGSNQPQHF
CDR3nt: TGTGCCAGCTCACCACGAGGCGGCGGTAGCAATCAGCCCCAGCATTTT

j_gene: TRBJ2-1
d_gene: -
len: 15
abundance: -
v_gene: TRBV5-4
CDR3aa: CASSLAEVSYNEQFF
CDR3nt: TGTGCCAGCAGCTTGGCGGAAGTTTCCTACAATGAGCAGTTCTTC